This T cell receptor (beta chain) was identified in a study of blood T cell repertoires in COVID-19. Study context: T cells, B-cell-depleted T cells, or PBMCs provided the cDNA or gDNA that served as material.

The assay was immunoSEQ multiplex PCR, and TCRdb's table has in-frame clones only and misses some. The table has more than 300,000 clones, roughly four fifths seen once. The CDR3 runs 16 residues. Germline V lookup: CDR1 SGHTA, CDR2 FQGNSA. Trimming pared 5 bases from V and 0 bases from J, leaving 14 bases between. This clone has just a few counts. Recruitment covered roughly 24 US areas and drew participants whose ages spanned about 18 to 95 years. Each participant's cohort was designated according to participant-reported clinical history. Recovered participants had two consecutive negative NP/OP PCR tests, healthcare professional clearance, or symptom resolution.

Sequences were obtained from PBMCs or T cells enriched from blood (not recorded which). The receptor comes from a woman in her 50s who had recovered from COVID-19. V gene TRBV7-2 combines with J gene TRBJ1-3; the D is unclear. The CDR3 region is CASSLGGLISGNTIYF. CDR3 sequence (DNA): TGTGCCAGCAGCCTAGGAGGACTGATCTCTGGAAACACCATATATTTT.